This is a list of T cell receptor beta chains from one sample in a study of T cell responses to AZD1222 COVID-19 vaccine. The method was immunoSEQ multiplex PCR; TCRdb's version includes in-frame clones alone and lacks a portion of them. This sample carries more than 95,000 clones, about 93% of them seen once, and the ten largest clones take 5%. Here the sequenced sample was peripheral blood, taken on day 0 of AZD1222 vaccination. Receptor source: an adult in good health. The CDR3 runs from the conserved cysteine through the conserved F or W. The D gene is left open where the match is weak. Clone size appears in some rows only: once, few, many, or a class for an expanded clone.

TRBJ1-1 - - TRBV6-5 TGTGCCAGCAGTCGTGACGGGGCCGCCACTGAAGCTTTCTTT CASSRDGAATEAFF
TRBJ1-5 - - TRBV30 TGTGCCTGGAGTAAGGGGAGCAATCAGCCCCAGCATTTT CAWSKGSNQPQHF
TRBJ1-1 - - TRBV14 TGTGCCAGCAGCCGGGCTGGGGTTAGCGAAGCTTTCTTT CASSRAGVSEAFF
TRBJ2-1 - - TRBV7-2 TGTGCCAGCAGCTTAGTACGGAATGAGCAGTTCTTC CASSLVRNEQFF
TRBJ1-1 - - TRBV20-1 TGCAGTGCTAGTGAGAACGGAGGCACTGAAGCTTTCTTT CSASENGGTEAFF
TRBJ2-1 once TRBD2 TRBV3-1/TRBV3-2 TGTGCCAGCAGCCACGAGGGACTAGCTGGGTATGAGCAGTTCTTC CASSHEGLAGYEQFF
TRBJ2-1 - - TRBV5-1 TGCGCCAGCAGCTTGGGGTCTAATGAGCAGTTCTTC CASSLGSNEQFF
TRBJ2-7 - - TRBV3-1/TRBV3-2 TGTGCCAGCAGCCAACTTCTAGGCTCCTACGAGCAGTACTTC CASSQLLGSYEQYF
TRBJ2-7 - TRBD2 TRBV6-5 TGTGCCAGCAGAGGACTAGCGGGAGTCACAACCGAGCAGTACTTC CASRGLAGVTTEQYF
TRBJ2-5 - - TRBV24-1 TGTGCCACCAGTGATTTGAGCGAGACCCAGTACTTC CATSDLSETQYF
TRBJ2-7 - - TRBV27 TGTGCCAGCAGTTTATTGGGCTCCGAGCAGTACTTC CASSLLGSEQYF
TRBJ1-2 - TRBD1 TRBV27 TGTGCCAGCAGTATCGGACAGGGTGAGAACTATGGCTACACCTTC CASSIGQGENYGYTF
TRBJ2-2 - TRBD1 TRBV28 TGTGCCAGCCTCCGGACAGGGATAACAGGGGAGCTGTTTTTT CASLRTGITGELFF
TRBJ2-2 - TRBD2 TRBV28 TGTGCCAGCAGTTTACGGGGGGCCGGGGAGCTGTTTTTT CASSLRGAGELFF
TRBJ2-7 - - TRBV10-3 TGTGCCATCAGTGTTCCTAGTGGCGAGCAGTACTTC CAISVPSGEQYF
TRBJ2-4 - - TRBV5-4 TGTGCCAGCAGCTCCAGGACAGAGGCCAAAAACATTCAGTACTTC CASSSRTEAKNIQYF
TRBJ1-2 - TRBD1 TRBV6-5 TGTGCCAGCAGAACCCCGACAGGGGTTAACTATGGCTACACCTTC CASRTPTGVNYGYTF
TRBJ2-6 - TRBD2 TRBV3-1/TRBV3-2 TGTGCCAGCAGTCTAGCGGGATACTCTGGGGCCAACGTCCTGACTTTC CASSLAGYSGANVLTF
TRBJ2-2 - TRBD2 TRBV29-1 TGCAGCGTTGAAGGGACTAGCGGGGAGCACGGCACCGGGGAGCTGTTTTTT CSVEGTSGEHGTGELFF
TRBJ2-1 - TRBD2 TRBV7-2 TGTGCCAGCAGCCCCCCCAGCGGGAGGGCCTCTTGGCATGAGCAGTTCTTC CASSPPSGRASWHEQFF
TRBJ1-4 - - TRBV7-2 TGTGCCAGCAGCTCCCGGACAGATGAAAAACTGTTTTTT CASSSRTDEKLFF
TRBJ2-1 few - TRBV6-5 TGTGCCAGCAGTTACCGGGACAACAATGAGCAGTTCTTC CASSYRDNNEQFF
TRBJ2-7 - - TRBV7-9 TGTGCCAGCAGCTTAGGGTCAGGCCCTGTCTACGAGCAGTACTTC CASSLGSGPVYEQYF
TRBJ1-1 - - TRBV7-9 TGTGCCAGCAGCACAGGTGGCACTGAAGCTTTCTTT CASSTGGTEAFF
TRBJ2-2 - - TRBV11-3 TGTGCCAGCAGCTTAGGAGGGGACGGGGAGCTGTTTTTT CASSLGGDGELFF
TRBJ1-2 - TRBD1 TRBV2 TGTGCCAGCAGTAGACAGGGGCCATCTTATGGCTACACCTTC CASSRQGPSYGYTF
TRBJ2-3 - - TRBV20-1 TGCAGTGCTCGAGCCCCAGATACGCAGTATTTT CSARAPDTQYF
TRBJ2-1 - - TRBV24-1 TGTGCCACCGAGGGCGGAGGGGTGAACAATGAGCAGTTCTTC CATEGGGVNNEQFF
TRBJ1-3 once - TRBV7-8 TGTGCCAGCAGCTTCCAGCCATCGGTCTCTGGAAACACCATATATTTT CASSFQPSVSGNTIYF
TRBJ1-2 - - TRBV6-1 TGTGCCAGCAGTGAAGTCGGGGCTACCTATGGCTACACCTTC CASSEVGATYGYTF
TRBJ2-3 once TRBD2 TRBV6-4 TGTGCCAGCAGTGAAGGCGGGAGTCCCACAGATACGCAGTATTTT CASSEGGSPTDTQYF
TRBJ2-3 - TRBD2 TRBV13 TGTGCCAGCAGCTTAACTAGCGGACTCACAGATACGCAGTATTTT CASSLTSGLTDTQYF